A selection of T cell receptor beta chains follows, all from one sample in a study of CD8 T cells in Susac syndrome. TCRdb reprocessed the immunoSEQ multiplex PCR reads via MiXCR and lists one record per CDR3 protein. This table has around 110,000 distinct CDR3 sequences, approximately 93% appearing once. Sample: CD8+ T cells from PBMCs. The receptors stem from a human donor with Susac syndrome. Both conserved end residues are part of each CDR3. A D gene is named only where the DNA matches it firmly. Clone size is not always given. Where it is, it says once, few, many or a class for expanded clones.

len,j_gene,v_gene,d_gene,abundance,CDR3nt,CDR3aa
14,TRBJ2-3,TRBV7-3,TRBD2,-,TGTGCCAGCAGCCTTAGCGGGGGCACAGATACGCAGTATTTT,CASSLSGGTDTQYF
15,TRBJ2-7,TRBV7-9,-,-,TGTGCCAGCAGCTTAGCGCGAGGGCTATCCTACGAGCAGTACTTC,CASSLARGLSYEQYF
18,TRBJ2-7,TRBV4-3,TRBD1,-,TGCGCCAGCAGCCAAGGGGCAGGGGGCAGCTTTAGCTCCTACGAGCAGTACTTC,CASSQGAGGSFSSYEQYF
17,TRBJ2-3,TRBV9,TRBD2,-,TGTGCCAGCGCCAAAGGGGTACTAGCGGCCAGCACAGATACGCAGTATTTT,CASAKGVLAASTDTQYF
13,TRBJ2-1,TRBV12-3/TRBV12-4,-,-,TGTGCCATCCTGGTAAGCTCCTACAATGAGCAGTTCTTC,CAILVSSYNEQFF
12,TRBJ2-1,TRBV27,-,-,TGTGCCAGCAGTTTATCTCTCAATGAGCAGTTCTTC,CASSLSLNEQFF
15,TRBJ2-7,TRBV11-2,TRBD1,-,TGTGCCAGCAGCTTAAAGGACAGGGGCTCCTACGAGCAGTACTTC,CASSLKDRGSYEQYF
15,TRBJ2-5,TRBV13,-,-,TGTGCCAGCTCTGAGGCTCATTACCCTCAAGAGACCCAGTACTTC,CASSEAHYPQETQYF
16,TRBJ2-1,TRBV16,TRBD2,-,TGTGCCAGCAGCCAATTGGATAGCGGGAAGTACAATGAGCAGTTCTTC,CASSQLDSGKYNEQFF
16,TRBJ1-2,TRBV3-1,-,-,TGTGCCAGCAGCCAAATGGGGCAGGCCAGGGCCTATGGCTACACCTTC,CASSQMGQARAYGYTF
13,TRBJ2-5,TRBV9,-,-,TGTGCCAGCAGCAGGGACAACCAAGAGACCCAGTACTTC,CASSRDNQETQYF
17,TRBJ2-2,TRBV6-5,TRBD2,-,TGTGCCAGCAGTTACTCTCCGGGGGGGGCGTCCACCGGGGAGCTGTTTTTT,CASSYSPGGASTGELFF
17,TRBJ1-4,TRBV4-1,-,once,TGCGCCAGCAGCCAAGCCCCGGTTGGGATCTCAGGAGAAAAACTGTTTTTT,CASSQAPVGISGEKLFF
15,TRBJ2-3,TRBV5-1,TRBD1,-,TGCGCCAGCAGCTTGGAGGGACAGAAAACAGATACGCAGTATTTT,CASSLEGQKTDTQYF
11,TRBJ1-2,TRBV2,TRBD1,-,TGTGCCACCTCGACAGGGGGAGGCTACACCTTC,CATSTGGGYTF
18,TRBJ2-3,TRBV6-5,TRBD2,-,TGTGCCAGCAGTTACATCCCTCAGGGAGCGGGGGACGGTGATACGCAGTATTTT,CASSYIPQGAGDGDTQYF
15,TRBJ2-7,TRBV15,-,-,TGTGCCACCACCACCGATCGGGGACACCCATACGTGCAGTACTTC,CATTTDRGHPYVQYF
12,TRBJ2-1,TRBV6-2/TRBV6-3,-,-,TGTGCCAGCACTCCGGGTGGGGGTGAGCAGTTCTTC,CASTPGGGEQFF
12,TRBJ2-7,TRBV29-1,-,-,TGCAGCGTTGAAGCAGCGGCCTACGAGCAGTACTTC,CSVEAAAYEQYF
17,TRBJ2-5,TRBV14,-,-,TGTGCCAGCAGCCCCCGGGGGGCAGCTCCCATCCAAGAGACCCAGTACTTC,CASSPRGAAPIQETQYF
14,TRBJ1-4,TRBV11-2,TRBD1,-,TGTGCCAGCAGCTTAGCCGGGACAGACGAAAAACTGTTTTTT,CASSLAGTDEKLFF
16,TRBJ2-7,TRBV20-1,-,-,TGCAGTGCTAGAGATTTCGGACGGGGGGCCTCCTACGAGCAGTACTTC,CSARDFGRGASYEQYF
13,TRBJ1-1,TRBV9,-,once,TGTGCCAGCAGCGATGGTCCGAACACTGAAGCTTTCTTT,CASSDGPNTEAFF
12,TRBJ2-7,TRBV10-2,-,once,TGCGCCAGCAGGGAGATAGGCTACGAGCAGTACTTC,CASREIGYEQYF